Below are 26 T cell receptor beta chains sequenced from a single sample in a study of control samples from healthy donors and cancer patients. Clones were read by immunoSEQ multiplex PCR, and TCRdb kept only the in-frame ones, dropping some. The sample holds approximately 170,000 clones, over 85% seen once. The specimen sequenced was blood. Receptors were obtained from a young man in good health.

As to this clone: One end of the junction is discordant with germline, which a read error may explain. CDR3 bases: TGTGCTAGTGGTCAGACTGAGTCCGCACGCTATGGCTACGCCTTC. Translating it yields CASGQTESARYGYAF. V is TRBV12-5 and J is TRBJ1-2; D is uncertain. Germline CDR1 LGHNT, CDR2 FRNRAP. This CDR3 spans 15 amino acids.

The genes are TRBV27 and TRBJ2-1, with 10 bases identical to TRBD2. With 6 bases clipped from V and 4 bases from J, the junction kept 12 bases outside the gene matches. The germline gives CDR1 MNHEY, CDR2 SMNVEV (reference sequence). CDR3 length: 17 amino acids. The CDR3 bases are TGTGCCAGCAGCCGCAACCCCCCTAGCGGGGGTTACAATGAGCAGTTCTTC. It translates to CASSRNPPSGGYNEQFF.

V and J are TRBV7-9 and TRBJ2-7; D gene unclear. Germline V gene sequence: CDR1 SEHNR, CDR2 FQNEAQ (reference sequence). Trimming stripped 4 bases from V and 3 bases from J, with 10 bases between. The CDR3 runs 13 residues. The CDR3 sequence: CASSSAGVYEQYF. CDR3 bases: TGTGCCAGCAGCTCTGCTGGGGTCTACGAGCAGTACTTC.

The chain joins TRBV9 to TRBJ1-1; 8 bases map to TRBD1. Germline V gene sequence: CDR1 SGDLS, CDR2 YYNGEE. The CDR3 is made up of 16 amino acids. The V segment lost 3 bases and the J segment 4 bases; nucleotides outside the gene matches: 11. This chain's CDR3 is CASSGGQEVWGTEAFF. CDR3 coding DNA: TGTGCCAGCAGCGGGGGACAGGAAGTATGGGGCACTGAAGCTTTCTTT.

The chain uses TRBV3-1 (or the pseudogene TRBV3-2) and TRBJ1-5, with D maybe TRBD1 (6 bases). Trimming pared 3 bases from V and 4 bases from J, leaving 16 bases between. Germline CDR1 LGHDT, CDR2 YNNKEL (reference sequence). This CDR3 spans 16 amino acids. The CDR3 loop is CASSQGAPWANQPQHF. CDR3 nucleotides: TGTGCCAGCAGCCAGGGGGCACCTTGGGCGAATCAGCCCCAGCATTTT.

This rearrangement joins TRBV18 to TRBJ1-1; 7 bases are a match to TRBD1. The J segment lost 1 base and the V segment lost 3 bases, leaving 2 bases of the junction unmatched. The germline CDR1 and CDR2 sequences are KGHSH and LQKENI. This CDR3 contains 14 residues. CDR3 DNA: TGTGCCAGCTCACCGACAGGGTGGAACACTGAAGCTTTCTTT. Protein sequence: CASSPTGWNTEAFF.

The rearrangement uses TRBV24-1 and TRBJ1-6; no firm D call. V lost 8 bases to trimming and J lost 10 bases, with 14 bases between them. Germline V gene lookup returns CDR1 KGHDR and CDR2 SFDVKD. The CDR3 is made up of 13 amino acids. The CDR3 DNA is TGTGCCACCACCGCGTCGGTTGGGTCACCCCTCCACTTT. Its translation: CATTASVGSPLHF.

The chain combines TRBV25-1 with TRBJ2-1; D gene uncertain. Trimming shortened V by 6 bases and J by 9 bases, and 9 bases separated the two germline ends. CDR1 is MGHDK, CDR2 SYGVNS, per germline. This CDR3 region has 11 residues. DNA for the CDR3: TGTGCCAGCAGCCTAGGTCCTGAGCAGTTCTTC. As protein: CASSLGPEQFF.

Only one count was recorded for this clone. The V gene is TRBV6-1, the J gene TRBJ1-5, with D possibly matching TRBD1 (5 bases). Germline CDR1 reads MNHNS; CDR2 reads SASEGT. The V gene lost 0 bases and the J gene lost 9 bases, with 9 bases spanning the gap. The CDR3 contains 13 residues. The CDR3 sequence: CASSEARVMPQHF. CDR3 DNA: TGTGCCAGCAGTGAAGCCAGGGTTATGCCCCAGCATTTT.

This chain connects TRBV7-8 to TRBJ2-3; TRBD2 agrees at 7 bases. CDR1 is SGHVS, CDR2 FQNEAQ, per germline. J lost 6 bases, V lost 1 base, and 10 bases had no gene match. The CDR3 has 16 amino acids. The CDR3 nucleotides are TGTGCCAGCAGCTTAGACGTGGGACTATCCTCCGATACGCAGTATTTT. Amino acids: CASSLDVGLSSDTQYF.

CDR3 DNA: TGTGCCAGCAGCACCTTCGGGGGGGACTTCAATGAGCAGTTCTTC. Translating gives CASSTFGGDFNEQFF. The chain has TRBV6-2 or TRBV6-3 and TRBJ2-1, with 8 positions matching TRBD2. CDR1 MNHEY and CDR2 SVGEGT come from the germline V gene. The CDR3 is 15 residues long. With V trimmed by 6 bases and J by 6 bases, 10 bases remained unmatched.

DNA for the CDR3: TGTGCCAGCAGTGAAAGACTTCTTAGCTCCTACGAGCAGTACTTC. This translates into CASSERLLSSYEQYF. The genes are TRBV6-1 and TRBJ2-7; D ambiguous. The CDR3 has 15 amino acids. V dropped 2 bases and J dropped 0 bases, with 11 bases sitting between them. Germline CDR1 MNHNS, CDR2 SASEGT.

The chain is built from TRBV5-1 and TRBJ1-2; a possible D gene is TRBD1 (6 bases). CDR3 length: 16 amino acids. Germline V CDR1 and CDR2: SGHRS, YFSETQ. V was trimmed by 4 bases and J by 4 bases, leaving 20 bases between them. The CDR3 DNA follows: TGCGCCAGCAGCCCGCGGCGCGGGGGCGAAGCCTATGGCTACACCTTC. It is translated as CASSPRRGGEAYGYTF.

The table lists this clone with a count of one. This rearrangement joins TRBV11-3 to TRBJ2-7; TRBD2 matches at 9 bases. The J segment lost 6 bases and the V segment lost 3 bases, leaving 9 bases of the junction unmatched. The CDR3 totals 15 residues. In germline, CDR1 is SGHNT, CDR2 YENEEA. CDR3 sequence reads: CASSFGLATLSEQYF. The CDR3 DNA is TGTGCCAGCAGCTTCGGACTAGCGACCCTCTCCGAGCAGTACTTC.

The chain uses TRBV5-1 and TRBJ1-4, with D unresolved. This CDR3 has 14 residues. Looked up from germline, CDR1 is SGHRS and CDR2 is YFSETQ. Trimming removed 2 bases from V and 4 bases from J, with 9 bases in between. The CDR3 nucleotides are TGCGCCAGCAGCTTTGGACCAAGTAATGAAAAACTGTTTTTT. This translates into CASSFGPSNEKLFF.

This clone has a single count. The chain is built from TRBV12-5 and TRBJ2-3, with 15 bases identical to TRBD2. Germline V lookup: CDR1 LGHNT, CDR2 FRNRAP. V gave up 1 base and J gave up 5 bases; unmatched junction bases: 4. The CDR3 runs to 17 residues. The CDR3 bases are TGTGCTAGTGGTTTGGCGGGACTAGCGGGAGGCGGAGATACGCAGTATTTT. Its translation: CASGLAGLAGGGDTQYF.

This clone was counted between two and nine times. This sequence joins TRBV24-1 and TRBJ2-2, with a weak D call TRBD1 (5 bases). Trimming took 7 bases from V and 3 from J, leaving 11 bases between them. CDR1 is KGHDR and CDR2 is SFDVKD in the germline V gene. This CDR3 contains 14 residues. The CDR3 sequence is CATRDQGDTGELFF. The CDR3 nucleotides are TGTGCCACCAGGGACCAGGGTGACACCGGGGAGCTGTTTTTT.

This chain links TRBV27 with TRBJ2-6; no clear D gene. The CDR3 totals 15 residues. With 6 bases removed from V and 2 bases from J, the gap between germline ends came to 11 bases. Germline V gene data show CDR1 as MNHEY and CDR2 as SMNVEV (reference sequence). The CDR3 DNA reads TGTGCCAGCAGGACCTCTGTGACTGGGGCCAACGTCCTGACTTTC. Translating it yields CASRTSVTGANVLTF.

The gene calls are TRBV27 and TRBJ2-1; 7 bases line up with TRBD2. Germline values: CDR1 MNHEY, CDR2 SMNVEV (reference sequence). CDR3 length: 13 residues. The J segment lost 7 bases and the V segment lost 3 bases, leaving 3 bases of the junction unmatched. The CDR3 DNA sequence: TGTGCCAGCAGTTTGGGGGGGAGGAATGAGCAGTTCTTC. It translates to CASSLGGRNEQFF.

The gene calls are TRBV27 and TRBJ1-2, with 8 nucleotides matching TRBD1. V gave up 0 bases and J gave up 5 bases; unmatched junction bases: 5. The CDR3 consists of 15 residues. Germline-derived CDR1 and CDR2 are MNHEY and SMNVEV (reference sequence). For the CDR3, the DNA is TGTGCCAGCAGTTTATCCCGGACAGGGTCTTATGGCTACACCTTC. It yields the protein CASSLSRTGSYGYTF.

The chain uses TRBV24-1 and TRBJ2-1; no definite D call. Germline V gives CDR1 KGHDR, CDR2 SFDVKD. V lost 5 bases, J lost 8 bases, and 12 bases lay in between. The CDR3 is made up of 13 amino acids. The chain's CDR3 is CATSGASGHEQFF. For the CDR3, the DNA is TGTGCCACCAGTGGGGCTTCCGGCCATGAGCAGTTCTTC.

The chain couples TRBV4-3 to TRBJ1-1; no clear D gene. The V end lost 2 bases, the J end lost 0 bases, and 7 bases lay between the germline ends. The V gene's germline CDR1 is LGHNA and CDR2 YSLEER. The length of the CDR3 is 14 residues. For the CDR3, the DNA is TGCGCCAGCAGCCAACCGGGCATGAACACTGAAGCTTTCTTT. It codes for CASSQPGMNTEAFF.

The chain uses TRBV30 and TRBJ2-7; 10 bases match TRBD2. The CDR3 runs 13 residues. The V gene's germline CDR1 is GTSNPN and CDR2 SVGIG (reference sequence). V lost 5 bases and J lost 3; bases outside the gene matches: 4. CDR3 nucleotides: TGTGCCTGGGGCCGGACTAGCGGCTACGAGCAGTACTTC. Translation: CAWGRTSGYEQYF.

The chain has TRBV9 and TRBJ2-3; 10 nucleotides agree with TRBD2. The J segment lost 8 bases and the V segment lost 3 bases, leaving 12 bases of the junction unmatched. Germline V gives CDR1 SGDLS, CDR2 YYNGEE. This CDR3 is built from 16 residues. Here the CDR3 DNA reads TGTGCCAGCAGCGCAGACGCTAGCGGGAGAGGGGTTACGCAGTATTTT. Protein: CASSADASGRGVTQYF.

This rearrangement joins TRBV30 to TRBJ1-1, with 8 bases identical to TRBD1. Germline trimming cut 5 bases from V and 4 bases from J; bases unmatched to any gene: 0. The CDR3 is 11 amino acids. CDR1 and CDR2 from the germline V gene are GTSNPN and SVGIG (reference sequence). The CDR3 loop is CAWDRGTEAFF. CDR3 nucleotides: TGTGCCTGGGACAGGGGCACTGAAGCTTTCTTT.

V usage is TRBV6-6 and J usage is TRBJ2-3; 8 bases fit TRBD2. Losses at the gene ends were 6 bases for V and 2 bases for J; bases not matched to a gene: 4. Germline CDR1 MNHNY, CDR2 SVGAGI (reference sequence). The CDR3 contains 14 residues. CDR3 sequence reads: CASRRGENTDTQYF. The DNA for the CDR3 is TGTGCCAGCAGGCGGGGGGAAAACACAGATACGCAGTATTTT.